Listed here are 25 T cell receptor beta chains from one sample, sequenced in a study of PD-L1 blockade in urothelial cancer. Clones were sequenced by immunoSEQ multiplex PCR, and TCRdb holds only the in-frame ones, with some missing. The sample yields 35,000 to 45,000 clones, about 89% seen once. Time point indicated: peripheral blood 6 weeks after treatment start. The sample here was PBMCs, taken around atezolizumab (anti-PD-L1) treatment. The receptor source for this set is a man aged 65-85 years with urothelial cancer.

The J gene is TRBJ2-7, the V gene TRBV6-5, with D perhaps matching TRBD1 (8 bases). The CDR3 covers 15 residues. The germline CDR1 and CDR2 sequences are MNHEY and SVGAGI. The V end lost 5 bases, the J end lost 4 bases, and 18 bases lay between the germline ends. For the CDR3, the DNA is TGTGCCAGCAGTCCACAGGGGGGGAAATTTTACGAGCAGTACTTC. Translation: CASSPQGGKFYEQYF.

V usage is TRBV7-9 and J usage is TRBJ1-4, with 7 bases that match TRBD1. Germline loops: CDR1 SEHNR, CDR2 FQNEAQ (reference sequence). The CDR3 is 17 amino acids. After removal of 4 bases from V and 3 bases from J, the junction contained 11 bases not matched to a gene. In DNA, the CDR3 is TGTGCCAGCAGCTCACAGACAGGGACGACAGCTAATGAAAAACTGTTTTTT. Translating it yields CASSSQTGTTANEKLFF.

The chain has TRBV10-2 and TRBJ2-2; 11 bases fit TRBD2. V gave up 6 bases and J gave up 6 bases; unmatched junction bases: 6. The CDR3 loop spans 15 amino acids. CDR1 WSHSY and CDR2 SAAADI come from the germline V gene. The CDR3 bases are TGCGCCAGCAGGCGTAGCGGGAGGGGGGCCGGGGAGCTGTTTTTT. This gives the protein CASRRSGRGAGELFF.

This clone was found once. The chain recombines TRBV7-8 with TRBJ2-3, with D tentatively TRBD1 or TRBD2 (9 bases each). CDR1 is SGHVS and CDR2 is FQNEAQ in the germline V gene. The CDR3 covers 21 residues. V shed 1 base and J shed 6 bases, with 32 bases lying between them. The DNA of the CDR3 is TGTGCCAGCAGCTTAGACGACAGGGGGGTGCCGACTAGCGGAGTGAGGGATACGCAGTATTTT. Amino acid sequence: CASSLDDRGVPTSGVRDTQYF. Supplemented by reference TRBV7-8 and TRBJ2-3, the full variable domain reads GAGVSQSPRYKVAKRGQDVALRCDPISGHVSLFWYQQALGQGPEFLTYFQNEAQLDKSGLPSDRFFAERPEGSVSTLKIQRTQQEDSAVYLCASSLDDRGVPTSGVRDTQYFGPGTRLTVL.

This sequence joins TRBV4-1 and TRBJ2-5, with D tentatively TRBD1 (5 bases). V lost 1 base and J lost 2, with 11 bases in between. The CDR3 is 15 residues long. Germline CDR1 and CDR2: MGHRA and YSYEKL. CDR3 sequence: CASSQGPDSQETQYF. The CDR3 DNA is TGCGCCAGCAGCCAAGGTCCCGACAGTCAAGAGACCCAGTACTTC.

The rearrangement joins TRBV28 to TRBJ2-5; 7 bases are shared with TRBD1. The germline gives CDR1 MDHEN, CDR2 SYDVKM. CDR3 length: 13 amino acids. Germline trimming cut 4 bases from V and 4 bases from J; bases unmatched to any gene: 3. CDR3 sequence reads: CASSSTGRETQYF. In DNA form, the CDR3 reads TGTGCCAGCAGTTCGACAGGGAGAGAGACCCAGTACTTC.

V and J are TRBV29-1 and TRBJ2-4; 9 bases map to TRBD1. Germline V CDR1 and CDR2: SQVTM, ANQGSEA. V lost 4 bases, J lost 6 bases, and 10 bases stayed unmatched. The CDR3 sequence is 15 residues long. The CDR3 spells CSVGIRDRARNIQYF. CDR3 bases: TGCAGCGTTGGAATCCGGGACAGGGCCCGAAACATTCAGTACTTC.

The genes are TRBV21-1 and TRBJ2-3; the table calls TRBD1, which could not be checked here. TRBV21-1 constitutes a pseudogene. The CDR3 totals 13 residues. CDR3 sequence reads: CASSSPPTSGGYF. DNA of the CDR3: TGTGCCAGCAGCTCTCCCCCGACATCCGGTGGGTATTTT.

This chain uses TRBV19 with TRBJ2-5; 9 bases match TRBD1. Trimming took 8 bases from V and 4 from J; bases not matched to a gene: 5. Germline V CDR1 and CDR2: LNHDA, SQIVND (reference sequence). CDR3 length: 13 residues. This chain's CDR3 is CASGTGMGETQYF. For the CDR3, the DNA is TGTGCCAGTGGGACAGGGATGGGAGAGACCCAGTACTTC.

The rearrangement uses TRBV5-1 and TRBJ2-7, with 8 bases aligning to TRBD1. Germline V CDR1 and CDR2: SGHRS, YFSETQ. After removal of 3 bases from V and 7 bases from J, the junction contained 15 bases not matched to a gene. CDR3 length: 16 amino acids. As DNA, the CDR3 is TGCGCCAGCAGCTCTCGAAAGACAGGGGCCTTAGGGGAGCAGTACTTC. Its translation is CASSSRKTGALGEQYF.

The rearrangement uses TRBV5-4 and TRBJ2-2, with TRBD2 matching over 15 bases. V was clipped by 3 bases and J by 4 bases; unmatched bases: 7. The CDR3 has 18 residues. Germline CDR1 and CDR2: SGHNT and YYREEE (reference sequence). This CDR3 is CASSSPGLAGGGTGELFF. The CDR3 region has the DNA TGTGCCAGCAGCTCGCCGGGACTAGCGGGAGGCGGCACCGGGGAGCTGTTTTTT.

This rearrangement joins TRBV27 to TRBJ1-4; a weak D match, TRBD1 (6 bases). CDR3 size: 13 residues. Trimming pared 11 bases from V and 13 bases from J, leaving 23 bases between. Germline loops: CDR1 MNHEY, CDR2 SMNVEV (reference sequence). The CDR3 reads CALPTGWFVGLFF. CDR3 coding DNA: TGTGCCTTACCAACAGGGTGGTTTGTGGGACTGTTTTTT.

The rearrangement uses TRBV27 and TRBJ2-7; D gene unclear. Germline CDR1 MNHEY, CDR2 SMNVEV (reference sequence). V was cut by 2 bases and J by 0 bases, with 8 bases left in between. This CDR3 has 14 amino acids. CDR3 loop: CASSLQDSSYEQYF. The CDR3, as DNA: TGTGCCAGCAGTTTACAGGATAGCTCCTACGAGCAGTACTTC.

The chain employs TRBV5-1 and TRBJ2-5, with 14 bases identical to TRBD2. This CDR3 has 18 residues. The germline V gene has CDR1 SGHRS and CDR2 YFSETQ. V shed 4 bases and J 1 base; nucleotides not matched to a gene: 9. This CDR3 reads CASSPNGLAGGLQETQYF. Here the CDR3 DNA reads TGCGCCAGCAGCCCTAACGGACTAGCGGGAGGCCTCCAAGAGACCCAGTACTTC.

V usage is TRBV28 and J usage is TRBJ2-7; D perhaps matches TRBD1 (5 bases). Germline assignment: CDR1 MDHEN and CDR2 SYDVKM. The CDR3 runs to 12 residues. V dropped 4 bases and J dropped 1 base, with 5 bases sitting between them. CDR3 in amino acids: CASSSGSYEQYF. As DNA, the CDR3 is TGTGCCAGCAGTTCAGGGTCCTACGAGCAGTACTTC.

The J gene is TRBJ1-2, the V gene TRBV10-2; weak D call: TRBD1 (5 bases). Germline CDR1 reads WSHSY; CDR2 reads SAAADI. Trimming cost V 3 bases and J 0 bases, with 11 bases left between them. The CDR3 is 15 amino acids. CDR3 sequence: CASSDPGLANYGYTF. The CDR3 DNA follows: TGCGCCAGCAGTGACCCGGGACTCGCTAACTATGGCTACACCTTC.

The chain links TRBV9 to TRBJ2-7, with D tentatively TRBD1 (6 bases). The V end was cut by 4 bases, the J end by 2 bases, with 13 bases between. The CDR3 sequence is 14 residues long. Germline V lookup: CDR1 SGDLS, CDR2 YYNGEE. The CDR3 nucleotides read TGTGCCAGCAGCACTACGGACAGTCCCTACGAGCAGTACTTC. Translated, it gives CASSTTDSPYEQYF.

The chain combines TRBV5-1 with TRBJ2-3, with 9 bases lining up with TRBD2. Trimming at V came to 4 bases and at J to 2 bases, leaving 8 bases not matched to a gene. Germline V gives CDR1 SGHRS, CDR2 YFSETQ. The CDR3 is made up of 16 amino acids. CDR3 in DNA: TGCGCCAGCAGCCCAAGAGGACTAGCGATCACAGATACGCAGTATTTT. As protein: CASSPRGLAITDTQYF.

The gene calls are TRBV5-6 and TRBJ2-4; D perhaps matches TRBD2 (6 bases). CDR3 size: 13 residues. Per the germline V gene, CDR1 is SGHDT and CDR2 is YYEEEE. The germline V and J ends were trimmed by 4 bases and 6 bases, with 11 bases remaining between them. The CDR3 loop reads CASSAGPLNIQYF. The CDR3 nucleotides read TGTGCCAGCAGCGCGGGACCGCTAAACATTCAGTACTTC.

The V call is TRBV7-3, the J call TRBJ2-2; perhaps TRBD1 as D (6 bases). Germline CDR1 reads SGHTA; CDR2 reads FQGTGA. The germline V and J ends were trimmed by 8 bases and 0 bases, with 7 bases remaining between them. CDR3 length: 13 residues. The CDR3 DNA follows: TGTGCCAGCGGACAGCCGAACACCGGGGAGCTGTTTTTT. This sequence encodes CASGQPNTGELFF.

The J gene is TRBJ1-4, the V gene TRBV5-5; 8 bases align to TRBD1. CDR3 length: 15 amino acids. Losses at the gene ends were 2 bases for V and 4 bases for J; bases not matched to a gene: 4. From germline, CDR1 is SGHKS and CDR2 YYEKEE (reference sequence). CDR3 residues: CASSFGQGRNEKLFF. Here the CDR3 DNA reads TGTGCCAGCAGCTTCGGACAGGGCCGTAATGAAAAACTGTTTTTT.

The J gene is TRBJ2-1, the V gene TRBV19; D gene unclear. Germline V CDR1 and CDR2: LNHDA, SQIVND (reference sequence). The CDR3 is 17 residues long. V shed 7 bases and J shed 0 bases, with 19 bases lying between them. This CDR3 is CASTQYAGLSSYNEQFF. The CDR3 coding sequence is TGTGCCAGTACCCAATACGCCGGGTTGAGCTCCTACAATGAGCAGTTCTTC.

This rearrangement joins TRBV5-1 to TRBJ2-5; 7 nucleotides line up with TRBD2. The CDR3 runs to 14 residues. Trimming took 1 base from V and 4 from J; bases not matched to a gene: 4. Germline V lookup: CDR1 SGHRS, CDR2 YFSETQ. The CDR3 region is CASSLTPGGETQYF. In nucleotides, the CDR3 is TGCGCCAGCAGCTTGACCCCGGGAGGAGAGACCCAGTACTTC.

Turning to this clone: A read error may produce the germline difference seen at one junction end. The chain recombines TRBV9 with TRBJ2-3, with no clear D. The CDR3 spans 14 residues. Germline loops: CDR1 SGDLS, CDR2 YYNGEE. CDR3 DNA: TGTACCAGCAGCCTTAGTCAAGGCACAGATACGCAGTATTTT. This gives the protein CTSSLSQGTDTQYF.

This sequence joins TRBV6-1 and TRBJ2-7, with TRBD2 identical over 11 bases. Looked up from germline, CDR1 is MNHNS and CDR2 is SASEGT. V shed 5 bases, J shed 1 base, and the junction held 4 bases outside the gene matches. The CDR3 runs to 15 residues. The CDR3 sequence: CASSSTSGGSYEQYF. DNA for the CDR3: TGTGCCAGCAGTTCTACTAGCGGGGGATCCTACGAGCAGTACTTC.